The 8 T cell receptor beta chains reported below all come from one sample, sequenced in a study of ipilimumab plus nivolumab after autologous stem cell transplantation. Some clones are missing from TCRdb's copy, which holds only in-frame ones; the method was immunoSEQ multiplex PCR. Here the sample spans 15,000 to 20,000 clones, 65% to 80% being singletons. The sequencing here drew on PBMCs, taken in a trial of ipilimumab plus nivolumab as post-transplant consolidation. These receptors were taken from a male donor with diffuse large B-cell lymphoma.

The chain is built from TRBV19 and TRBJ2-7, with 9 bases lining up with TRBD1. J gave up 6 bases and V 3 bases, and 9 bases lay outside the gene matches. Germline CDR1 is LNHDA and CDR2 is SQIVND (reference sequence). The CDR3 extends over 15 amino acids. The CDR3 DNA is TGTGCCAGTAGTATCTTTGTCGGGACAGGGCGCGAGCAGTACTTC. It specifies CASSIFVGTGREQYF.

This chain uses TRBV5-1 with TRBJ1-1, with a weak D call TRBD1 (5 bases). In germline, CDR1 is SGHRS, CDR2 YFSETQ. With 0 bases removed from V and 0 bases from J, the gap between germline ends came to 9 bases. The CDR3 sequence is 15 residues long. The CDR3 DNA reads as TGCGCCAGCAGCTTGGGTGGGGGGTTGAACACTGAAGCTTTCTTT. Residues: CASSLGGGLNTEAFF.

This clone was found a few times. The rearrangement uses TRBV21-1 and TRBJ1-2. TRBV21-1 is classified as a pseudogene. CDR3 length: 11 amino acids. The CDR3 region is CASSSLGGYTF. The DNA for the CDR3 is TGTGCCAGTAGCAGTCTGGGGGGCTACACCTTC.

The rearrangement uses TRBV27 and TRBJ2-1, with 13 bases matching TRBD2. Per the germline V gene, CDR1 is MNHEY and CDR2 is SMNVEV (reference sequence). V lost 5 bases and J lost 10; bases outside the gene matches: 8. The CDR3 consists of 15 residues. In DNA form, the CDR3 reads TGTGCCAGCAGTGCGACTAGCGGGGGGCCCCACGAGCAGTTCTTC. Translation: CASSATSGGPHEQFF.

By share of the sample, this clone is large. The V and J genes are TRBV7-2 and TRBJ2-3; tentatively, D is TRBD1 (6 bases). This CDR3 contains 14 residues. Germline V CDR1 and CDR2: SGHTA, FQGNSA. V lost 4 bases and J lost 4, with 12 bases in between. The CDR3 nucleotides are TGTGCCAGCAGCTCCAGGGGTATGGCAGATACGCAGTATTTT. Protein sequence: CASSSRGMADTQYF.

This chain uses TRBV2 with TRBJ2-1; TRBD1 matches at 9 bases. Germline loops: CDR1 SNHLY, CDR2 FYNNEI. The CDR3 is 13 residues long. V trimming: 8 bases; J trimming: 7 bases; junction bases outside the gene matches: 6. Written as DNA, the CDR3 is TGTGCCAGCGGGGACAGGGCACGAAATGAGCAGTTCTTC. Protein sequence: CASGDRARNEQFF.

The chain combines TRBV29-1 with TRBJ1-2; D unresolved. This CDR3 spans 11 amino acids. Per the germline V gene, CDR1 is SQVTM and CDR2 is ANQGSEA. V shed 5 bases and J shed 2 bases, with 6 bases lying between them. In DNA, the CDR3 is TGCAGCGTTCCCACGAACTATGGCTACACCTTC. Its protein product is CSVPTNYGYTF.

This sequence joins TRBV7-3 and TRBJ2-7; the match to TRBD2 covers 13 bases. The ends lost 2 bases at V and 2 bases at J; junction bases unmatched: 6. The germline gives CDR1 SGHTA, CDR2 FQGTGA. This CDR3 spans 17 amino acids. The CDR3 nucleotides are TGTGCCAGCAGCTTAGAGGAGGGACTAGCGGGACCCTACGAGCAGTACTTC. Translated: CASSLEEGLAGPYEQYF. The full variable domain, completed using reference TRBV7-3 and TRBJ2-7, is GAGVSQTPSNKVTEKGKYVELRCDPISGHTALYWYRQSLGQGPEFLIYFQGTGAADDSGLPNDRFFAVRPEGSVSTLKIQRTERGDSAVYLCASSLEEGLAGPYEQYFGPGTRLTVT.